This TCR beta chain was sequenced for a study of response to subunit inactivated influenza vaccine. TCRdb recomputed calls from the RT-PCR reads with MiXCR, one row per CDR3 protein. Seen here are over 450,000 distinct CDR3 sequences, 13% observed once, and the top ten hold around 14%. Study-wide points: T cells newly recruited by each seasonal influenza vaccination are few, the authors suggested.

To note about this clonotype: Its antigen is not identified.

V dropped 5 bases and J dropped 3 bases, with 16 bases sitting between them. Per the germline V gene, CDR1 is DFQATT and CDR2 is SNEGSKA (reference sequence). The CDR3 length is 14 residues. Source: PBMCs from blood, taken about 6 weeks after vaccination. The TCR originated in a man in his forties or fifties who received an inactivated influenza vaccine. The V and J genes are TRBV20-1 and TRBJ2-5, with D maybe TRBD1 (5 bases). CDR3 in DNA: TGCAGTGCTTTACACAGGACACGAAAAGAGACCCAGTACTTC. Translation gives CSALHRTRKETQYF.